The clone carrying this TCR beta chain appeared once. Its target is unknown. Several immunoSEQ plates held equal portions of the genomic DNA taken from each subset. Clones were sequenced by immunoSEQ multiplex PCR, and TCRdb holds only the in-frame ones, with some missing. Here the sample spans hundreds of thousands of clones, roughly 97% being singletons. This entry is derived from a study of shared clonotypes between healthy human individuals. Germline CDR1 SNHLY, CDR2 FYNNEI. V was cut by 7 bases and J by 6 bases, with 15 bases left in between. The CDR3 is made up of 14 amino acids. General study points: Clonotypes shared by all four donors outscored non-shared clonotypes in generation probability.

This receptor was obtained from a woman aged 30 to 39 in good health. This chain uses TRBV2 with TRBJ2-2, with a weak D call TRBD2 (5 bases). The specimen was naive CD4+ T cells sorted from blood. Subset reported: CD45RA+ positively selected. The CDR3 loop reads CASTKNEGSGELFF. Here the CDR3 DNA reads TGTGCCAGCACCAAAAATGAGGGTTCCGGGGAGCTGTTTTTT.